This entry lists 18 T cell receptor beta chains sequenced from one sample in a study of OX40 agonist ivuxolimab in advanced cancers. The data were produced by immunoSEQ multiplex PCR, yet TCRdb's version contains in-frame clones alone and is incomplete. This table holds about 42,000 clones, 81% found once. The material sequenced was CD4+ or CD8+ T cells sorted from blood, taken in a trial of the OX40 agonist ivuxolimab. These receptors were obtained from an adult with an advanced solid tumor such as melanoma, head and neck, liver or kidney cancer.

The chain carries TRBV11-3 and TRBJ2-1; D may be TRBD2 (6 bases). CDR3 length equals 16 residues. The germline gives CDR1 SGHNT, CDR2 YENEEA. With 4 bases removed from V and 2 bases from J, the gap between germline ends came to 15 bases. The CDR3 loop is CASSWGGGRTYNEQFF. The CDR3 DNA reads as TGTGCCAGCAGCTGGGGAGGAGGGAGAACCTACAATGAGCAGTTCTTC.

V gene TRBV5-1 combines with J gene TRBJ2-5; tentative D call: TRBD2 (6 bases). The germline V gene has CDR1 SGHRS and CDR2 YFSETQ. This CDR3 contains 17 residues. Trimming took off 3 bases at V and 0 bases at J, with 18 bases between the two ends. Written as DNA, the CDR3 is TGCGCCAGCAGCTCCTCCCTTGCGGGATCCTACCAAGAGACCCAGTACTTC. This codes for CASSSSLAGSYQETQYF.

The chain links TRBV18 to TRBJ1-5, with TRBD1 identical over 7 bases. CDR1 is KGHSH and CDR2 is LQKENI in the germline V gene. V lost 6 bases and J lost 6; bases outside the gene matches: 8. This CDR3 is 14 amino acids long. DNA of the CDR3: TGTGCCAGCTCCTTAGGGACAGAGGTTCAGCCCCAGCATTTT. The encoded protein is CASSLGTEVQPQHF.

This chain joins TRBV9 and TRBJ1-2; D is possibly TRBD1 (6 bases). This CDR3 contains 14 residues. CDR1 is SGDLS and CDR2 is YYNGEE in the germline V gene. Trimming removed 0 bases at V and 3 bases at J, with 9 bases between. The CDR3 nucleotides read TGTGCCAGCAGCGTAGACAGGGAAGACTATGGCTACACCTTC. Its translation is CASSVDREDYGYTF.

The chain has TRBV27 and TRBJ1-4, with 7 bases that match TRBD1. V shed 5 bases, J shed 7 bases, and the junction held 7 bases outside the gene matches. CDR3 size: 14 residues. Germline loops: CDR1 MNHEY, CDR2 SMNVEV (reference sequence). In nucleotides, the CDR3 is TGTGCCAGCAGTCCGAAGTACAGGGGTGAAAAACTGTTTTTT. Translation: CASSPKYRGEKLFF.

The genes are TRBV5-1 and TRBJ2-1; D might be TRBD2 (6 bases). The CDR3 runs to 14 residues. Trimming removed 2 bases at V and 10 bases at J, with 16 bases between. Germline V gene lookup returns CDR1 SGHRS and CDR2 YFSETQ. The CDR3 nucleotides are TGCGCCAGCAGCTTTATCGGGGGAAGAGGGGAGCAGTTCTTC. Amino acid sequence: CASSFIGGRGEQFF.

A word on this clone: The junction shows a germline mismatch at one end, possibly a read error. The V call is TRBV7-7, the J call TRBJ2-1; D is perhaps TRBD2 (5 bases). Looked up from germline, CDR1 is SSHAT and CDR2 is FNYEAQ (reference sequence). The CDR3 is 16 residues long. The CDR3 nucleotides are TGTGCCAGCAGCCTAGCCGCCCCCCACTTGGGCAATGAGCAGTTCTTC. Protein: CASSLAAPHLGNEQFF.

This clone turned up a few times. V is TRBV2 and J is TRBJ1-1; TRBD1 aligns across 7 bases. Trimming removed 5 bases from V and 2 bases from J; junction bases left unmatched: 5. CDR3 length: 14 amino acids. Germline lookup yields CDR1 SNHLY and CDR2 FYNNEI. Written as DNA, the CDR3 is TGTGCCAGCAGTCCCCGGACAGGCAACACTGAAGCTTTCTTT. This sequence encodes CASSPRTGNTEAFF.

There are a few counts of this clone. The chain recombines TRBV4-1 with TRBJ1-5; D is possibly TRBD1 (5 bases). The CDR3 totals 14 residues. Germline CDR1 reads MGHRA; CDR2 reads YSYEKL. Trimming took 3 bases from V and 4 from J, leaving 10 bases between them. The chain's CDR3 is CASSQGPTNQPQHF. DNA for the CDR3: TGCGCCAGCAGCCAGGGACCGACTAATCAGCCCCAGCATTTT.

The chain carries TRBV7-3 and TRBJ2-7, with D possibly being TRBD1 (6 bases). Trimming left V 1 base short and J 5 bases short, with 12 bases between. Germline-derived CDR1 and CDR2 are SGHTA and FQGTGA. The CDR3 totals 14 residues. CDR3: CASSLIQGSDEQYF. For the CDR3, the DNA is TGTGCCAGCAGCTTAATACAGGGAAGCGACGAGCAGTACTTC. Drawing the rest from reference TRBV7-3 and TRBJ2-7, the complete variable domain is GAGVSQTPSNKVTEKGKYVELRCDPISGHTALYWYRQSLGQGPEFLIYFQGTGAADDSGLPNDRFFAVRPEGSVSTLKIQRTERGDSAVYLCASSLIQGSDEQYFGPGTRLTVT.

The chain uses TRBV7-3 and TRBJ2-3; 9 bases line up with TRBD2. This CDR3 has 15 residues. Germline V gives CDR1 SGHTA, CDR2 FQGTGA. Germline trimming cut 5 bases from V and 2 bases from J; bases unmatched to any gene: 5. Written as DNA, the CDR3 is TGTGCCAGCAGCACGGGACTAGCTTACACAGATACGCAGTATTTT. Protein product: CASSTGLAYTDTQYF.

The genes are TRBV7-9 and TRBJ2-5; D is ambiguous. Germline CDR1 and CDR2: SEHNR and FQNEAQ (reference sequence). This CDR3 region has 13 residues. V was clipped by 5 bases and J by 4 bases, with 11 bases between them. The CDR3 region is CASSPYGGETQYF. CDR3 DNA sequence: TGTGCCAGCAGCCCCTATGGTGGAGAGACCCAGTACTTC.

This clone occurred a few times. V and J are TRBV5-4 and TRBJ1-2; 7 bases align to TRBD1. This CDR3 has 14 amino acids. V lost 6 bases, J lost 5 bases, and 10 bases stayed unmatched. Germline CDR1 reads SGHNT; CDR2 reads YYREEE (reference sequence). The CDR3, as DNA: TGTGCCAGCACCCTAAGGACAGGTGAATATGGCTACACCTTC. It translates to CASTLRTGEYGYTF.

The CDR3 DNA reads as TGTGCCAGTAGTACCCTGACAGTTTCCTACAATGAGCAGTTCTTC. Its translation: CASSTLTVSYNEQFF. The chain is built from TRBV19 and TRBJ2-1, with D tentatively TRBD1 (5 bases). CDR3 length equals 15 residues. The V and J ends lost 4 bases and 1 base respectively, with 11 bases between them. Germline loops: CDR1 LNHDA, CDR2 SQIVND (reference sequence).

J is TRBJ1-1 and V is TRBV5-1; 8 bases map to TRBD1. Germline values: CDR1 SGHRS, CDR2 YFSETQ. Germline trimming cut 4 bases from V and 11 bases from J; bases unmatched to any gene: 16. This CDR3 has 15 amino acids. The CDR3 coding sequence is TGCGCCAGCAGCGGAACCGGGACAGGAAATCTCGGGGCTTTCTTT. It encodes CASSGTGTGNLGAFF.

This chain uses TRBV5-1 with TRBJ1-1; TRBD1 matches at 9 bases. The V and J ends lost 4 bases and 5 bases, in that order; junction bases with no gene match: 9. CDR3 length: 15 residues. Germline V CDR1 and CDR2: SGHRS, YFSETQ. CDR3 loop: CASSTGQGRGTEAFF. As DNA, the CDR3 is TGCGCCAGCAGCACAGGACAGGGGAGGGGAACTGAAGCTTTCTTT.

This sequence joins TRBV18 and TRBJ1-1; D remains unclear. Per germline, CDR1 KGHSH and CDR2 LQKENI. The CDR3 extends over 13 amino acids. V shed 2 bases and J shed 8 bases, with 12 bases lying between them. CDR3 region: CASSPSGPPEAFF. DNA of the CDR3: TGTGCCAGCTCACCAAGCGGTCCCCCCGAAGCTTTCTTT. Complete variable domain (other parts from reference TRBV18 and TRBJ1-1): NAGVMQNPRHLVRRRGQEARLRCSPMKGHSHVYWYRQLPEEGLKFMVYLQKENIIDESGMPKERFSAEFPKEGPSILRIQQVVRGDSAAYFCASSPSGPPEAFFGQGTRLTVV.

J is TRBJ2-7 and V is TRBV18; 8 bases map to TRBD1. The J segment lost 6 bases and the V segment lost 0 bases, leaving 4 bases of the junction unmatched. The germline V gene encodes CDR1 KGHSH and CDR2 LQKENI. The CDR3 sequence is 14 residues long. The CDR3 here is CASSPPARGREQYF. The CDR3 nucleotides read TGTGCCAGCTCACCACCGGCCAGGGGGCGCGAGCAGTACTTC. Together with reference TRBV18 and TRBJ2-7, the CDR3 gives the full variable domain: NAGVMQNPRHLVRRRGQEARLRCSPMKGHSHVYWYRQLPEEGLKFMVYLQKENIIDESGMPKERFSAEFPKEGPSILRIQQVVRGDSAAYFCASSPPARGREQYFGPGTRLTVT.